The 13 T cell receptor beta chains below come from one sample, sequenced in a study of blood T cell repertoires in COVID-19 (dated by TCRdb to about 2020). Library construction relied on the immunoSEQ multiplex PCR assay. TCRdb obtained this table from immuneACCESS and retained in-frame rearrangements with V and J assigned. These tables miss some clones; where compared with another copy, unresolved V genes account for less than half of the shortfall, and the remainder is unexplained. The sample table shows 250,000 or so clones, and 82% are seen once. About 4.4% of the sample is held by the ten biggest clonotypes. The sample was peripheral blood. The receptors were sampled from a woman aged 70 to 79 with acute or convalescent COVID-19.

The genes are TRBV4-3 and TRBJ1-1; D possibly corresponds to TRBD1 (6 bases). The CDR3 loop spans 13 amino acids. Trimming took 4 bases from V and 6 from J, leaving 12 bases between them. In germline, CDR1 is LGHNA, CDR2 YSLEER. The CDR3, as DNA: TGCGCCAGCAGCCCTGACAGGTTCTCTGAAGCTTTCTTT. Residues: CASSPDRFSEAFF.

This clone is a singleton in its sample. V gene TRBV2 combines with J gene TRBJ1-1; the D is unclear. Germline V CDR1 and CDR2: SNHLY, FYNNEI. V was pared by 6 bases and J by 8 bases, with 13 bases between. The CDR3 spans 12 residues. CDR3 sequence reads: CASREDAKEAFF. CDR3 bases: TGTGCCAGCAGGGAGGACGCAAAAGAAGCTTTCTTT.

V gene TRBV27 combines with J gene TRBJ1-5; D might be TRBD1 (6 bases). V was cut by 4 bases and J by 3 bases, with 16 bases left in between. Germline V gives CDR1 MNHEY, CDR2 SMNVEV (reference sequence). The CDR3 covers 16 residues. DNA of the CDR3: TGTGCCAGCAGTTCGCTCGTAGGGGACAACAATCAGCCCCAGCATTTT. It is translated as CASSSLVGDNNQPQHF.

The chain couples TRBV2 to TRBJ2-7, with unresolved D. This CDR3 spans 11 amino acids. Germline CDR1 SNHLY, CDR2 FYNNEI. Trimming took off 4 bases at V and 11 bases at J, with 12 bases between the two ends. For the CDR3, the DNA is TGTGCCAGCAGTGTCACCCCAGTAAAGTACTTC. Its protein is CASSVTPVKYF.

The chain links TRBV3-1 (or the pseudogene TRBV3-2) to TRBJ1-6; 8 nucleotides agree with TRBD1. This CDR3 comprises 16 residues. Looked up from germline, CDR1 is LGHDT and CDR2 is YNNKEL (reference sequence). With V trimmed by 1 base and J by 9 bases, 8 bases remained unmatched. For the CDR3, the DNA is TGTGCCAGCAGCCAAGGGGGGGCAGGGGGCAGTTCACCCCTCCACTTT. Translating it yields CASSQGGAGGSSPLHF.

The genes are TRBV18 and TRBJ1-5; TRBD1 aligns across 9 bases. Per the germline V gene, CDR1 is KGHSH and CDR2 is LQKENI. CDR3 length: 14 amino acids. V dropped 5 bases and J dropped 4; count of bases not matched to a gene: 3. CDR3 loop: CASSLTGGNQPQHF. CDR3 DNA sequence: TGTGCCAGCTCATTGACAGGGGGTAATCAGCCCCAGCATTTT. Full variable domain (outside the CDR3, taken from reference TRBV18 and TRBJ1-5): NAGVMQNPRHLVRRRGQEARLRCSPMKGHSHVYWYRQLPEEGLKFMVYLQKENIIDESGMPKERFSAEFPKEGPSILRIQQVVRGDSAAYFCASSLTGGNQPQHFGDGTRLSIL.

The rearrangement uses TRBV4-3 and TRBJ1-2; D not resolved. CDR1 and CDR2 from the germline V gene are LGHNA and YSLEER. The V and J ends lost 4 bases and 7 bases respectively, with 16 bases between them. The CDR3 contains 14 residues. CDR3 DNA: TGCGCCAGCAGCCCGGAGGGCAGGATAGCTGGCTACACCTTC. Its protein product is CASSPEGRIAGYTF.

The chain is built from TRBV4-3 and TRBJ2-4; 9 positions match TRBD2. The CDR3 runs to 18 residues. Per the germline V gene, CDR1 is LGHNA and CDR2 is YSLEER. V trimming: 10 bases; J trimming: 0 bases; junction bases outside the gene matches: 16. The DNA for the CDR3 is TGCGCCAACACAGGAGCGGGGGGCCTACTTTTAGCCAAAAACATTCAGTACTTC. Its protein product is CANTGAGGLLLAKNIQYF.

The chain couples TRBV18 to TRBJ1-5, with TRBD1 matching over 7 bases. Germline CDR1 is KGHSH and CDR2 is LQKENI. The trim removed 5 bases at V and 0 bases at J, leaving 1 base unmatched. The CDR3 contains 14 residues. CDR3 loop: CASSTGDSNQPQHF. In nucleotides, the CDR3 is TGTGCCAGCTCAACAGGGGATAGCAATCAGCCCCAGCATTTT.

This clone was detected a few times. The rearrangement uses TRBV20-1 and TRBJ1-5; weak D call: TRBD1 (5 bases). The CDR3 totals 13 residues. Germline CDR1 reads DFQATT; CDR2 reads SNEGSKA (reference sequence). V was cut by 3 bases and J by 4 bases, with 10 bases left in between. CDR3 amino acids: CSASGARNQPQHF. CDR3 bases: TGCAGTGCTAGTGGGGCCCGTAATCAGCCCCAGCATTTT.

This clone appeared a few times. The J gene is TRBJ1-4, the V gene TRBV5-1; possible D gene TRBD1, 6 bases. V was clipped by 0 bases and J by 1 base, with 10 bases between them. Germline V lookup: CDR1 SGHRS, CDR2 YFSETQ. There are 16 residues in the CDR3. The CDR3 protein is CASSLAVQGTNEKLFF. The CDR3 DNA sequence: TGCGCCAGCAGCTTGGCTGTACAGGGAACTAATGAAAAACTGTTTTTT.

The CDR3 loop is CASSLDPRLAGASSGTQYF. The CDR3 DNA reads as TGTGCCAGCAGCTTGGACCCCCGCCTAGCGGGGGCGTCCTCGGGTACGCAGTATTTT. This rearrangement joins TRBV5-5 to TRBJ2-3, with TRBD2 matching over 10 bases. The length of the CDR3 is 19 residues. V lost 0 bases, J lost 8 bases, and 18 bases stayed unmatched. Germline lookup yields CDR1 SGHKS and CDR2 YYEKEE (reference sequence).

V and J are TRBV7-2 and TRBJ2-3; D is perhaps TRBD2 (6 bases). V lost 3 bases and J 1 base, leaving 14 bases between the germline ends. Germline V gene sequence: CDR1 SGHTA, CDR2 FQGNSA. This CDR3 spans 16 amino acids. The CDR3 DNA reads as TGTGCCAGCAGCTTCCTCGGGGGAGGCGGCACAGATACGCAGTATTTT. It translates to CASSFLGGGGTDTQYF.